The 23 T cell receptor beta chains below all came from one sample that was sequenced in a study of control samples from healthy donors and cancer patients. Produced via immunoSEQ multiplex PCR; TCRdb's table is partial and in-frame only. The table includes approximately 170,000 clones, around nine tenths detected once. Specimen: blood. The receptors shown here come from a woman aged 25 to 39 in good health.

The chain combines TRBV10-3 with TRBJ1-6; tentative D call: TRBD1 (5 bases). V lost 3 bases and J lost 5, with 11 bases in between. Looked up from germline, CDR1 is ENHRY and CDR2 is SYGVKD. The CDR3 is made up of 15 amino acids. The CDR3 bases are TGTGCCATCAGTGATGGGGCGGAGAATAATTCACCCCTCCACTTT. Residues: CAISDGAENNSPLHF.

This clone has just one count. Other DNA sequences in this specimen translate into the identical CDR3. The chain links TRBV7-9 to TRBJ1-5; the D is unclear. Trimming removed 3 bases at V and 4 bases at J, with 4 bases between. This CDR3 is 12 amino acids long. Germline V gives CDR1 SEHNR, CDR2 FQNEAQ (reference sequence). CDR3 amino acids: CASSLGNQPQHF. The CDR3 DNA reads as TGTGCCAGCAGCTTGGGAAATCAGCCCCAGCATTTT.

The chain has TRBV27 and TRBJ1-1; D is perhaps TRBD1 (5 bases). Trimming pared 6 bases from V and 0 bases from J, leaving 14 bases between. Germline-derived CDR1 and CDR2 are MNHEY and SMNVEV (reference sequence). This CDR3 region has 15 residues. The chain's CDR3 is CASSPRGGLNTEAFF. In DNA form, the CDR3 reads TGTGCCAGCAGCCCTCGCGGGGGTCTGAACACTGAAGCTTTCTTT.

V gene TRBV29-1 combines with J gene TRBJ1-3, with no clear D. The CDR3 has 11 residues. Trimming pared 7 bases from V and 4 bases from J, leaving 8 bases between. Germline CDR1 SQVTM, CDR2 ANQGSEA. The chain's CDR3 is CSAMTGNTIYF. CDR3 coding DNA: TGCAGCGCCATGACAGGAAACACCATATATTTT.

V is TRBV29-1 and J is TRBJ2-1; D is possibly TRBD2 (7 bases). V was trimmed by 8 bases and J by 0 bases, leaving 29 bases between them. Germline values: CDR1 SQVTM, CDR2 ANQGSEA. The CDR3 totals 19 residues. The CDR3 sequence: CSFGGGRGPRRSSYNEQFF. In DNA form, the CDR3 reads TGCAGCTTTGGGGGGGGCCGGGGGCCCAGGCGCTCCTCCTACAATGAGCAGTTCTTC.

There are many counts of this clone. The chain carries TRBV7-9 and TRBJ2-2; the D is unclear. V was shortened by 1 base and J by 3 bases, with 3 bases between the two germline ends. There are 13 residues in the CDR3. Germline lookup yields CDR1 SEHNR and CDR2 FQNEAQ (reference sequence). CDR3 nucleotides: TGTGCCAGCAGCTTAGGGGACACCGGGGAGCTGTTTTTT. This gives the protein CASSLGDTGELFF. Drawing the rest from reference TRBV7-9 and TRBJ2-2, the complete variable domain is DTGVSQNPRHKITKRGQNVTFRCDPISEHNRLYWYRQTLGQGPEFLTYFQNEAQLEKSRLLSDRFSAERPKGSFSTLEIQRTEQGDSAMYLCASSLGDTGELFFGEGSRLTVL.

V gene TRBV11-1 combines with J gene TRBJ1-6, with D unresolved. This CDR3 has 14 residues. Germline values: CDR1 SGHAT, CDR2 FQDESV (reference sequence). V lost 5 bases and J 7 bases, leaving 12 bases between the germline ends. The CDR3 loop is CASSPSPENSPLHF. The CDR3 DNA reads as TGTGCCAGCAGCCCAAGCCCCGAAAATTCACCCCTCCACTTT.

The CDR3 bases are TGTGCAAGTCGCTTAGAAAAGGGGGCGGCGGGCACAGATACGCAGTATTTT. Protein product: CASRLEKGAAGTDTQYF. The chain has TRBV12-2 and TRBJ2-3; no check of the table's D call, TRBD1, against the DNA was made. TRBV12-2 is a pseudogene locus. The CDR3 loop spans 17 amino acids.

The chain links TRBV5-1 to TRBJ2-7; the D gene is possibly TRBD1 (6 bases). This CDR3 comprises 15 residues. Trimming pared 4 bases from V and 2 bases from J, leaving 16 bases between. Germline lookup yields CDR1 SGHRS and CDR2 YFSETQ. CDR3 coding DNA: TGCGCCAGCAGCCCCAGACAGGACCAACCCTACGAGCAGTACTTC. Its translation: CASSPRQDQPYEQYF.

This clone was detected once. The V gene is TRBV7-8, the J gene TRBJ2-1; TRBD2 matches 7 bases. In germline, CDR1 is SGHVS, CDR2 FQNEAQ. The CDR3 extends over 17 amino acids. The junction had 12 bases not matched to a gene; V was cut back by 1 base and J by 6 bases. The CDR3 DNA reads TGTGCCAGCAGCTTAGATTCCTTGCGGGAGATCCCCAATGAGCAGTTCTTC. Translating gives CASSLDSLREIPNEQFF.

The chain recombines TRBV3-1 (or the pseudogene TRBV3-2) with TRBJ2-1, with TRBD2 identical over 9 bases. The length of the CDR3 is 16 residues. J lost 10 bases, V lost 8 bases, and 18 bases had no gene match. Germline V gives CDR1 LGHDT, CDR2 YNNKEL (reference sequence). CDR3 bases: TGTGCCAGCCTTAACGCGGGAGGGCCTAGGAGCCAGGAGCAGTTCTTC. It translates to CASLNAGGPRSQEQFF.

The chain is built from TRBV4-1 and TRBJ2-7; the D call may be TRBD1 or TRBD2 (7 bases each). Trimming took off 1 base at V and 4 bases at J, with 14 bases between the two ends. The CDR3 extends over 15 amino acids. Germline CDR1 reads MGHRA; CDR2 reads YSYEKL. Here the CDR3 DNA reads TGCGCCAGCAGCCAAGGGTCAGGGGGAGGGTACGAGCAGTACGTC. It yields the protein CASSQGSGGGYEQYV.

As to this clone: In the same sample, other DNA sequences code for this CDR3. The V gene is TRBV19, the J gene TRBJ1-1; D unresolved. The CDR3 has 14 residues. CDR1 is LNHDA and CDR2 is SQIVND in the germline V gene (reference sequence). Trimming removed 3 bases from V and 2 bases from J, with 10 bases in between. The CDR3, as DNA: TGTGCCAGTAGTATTCGAGTCGGTAACACTGAAGCTTTCTTT. It translates to CASSIRVGNTEAFF.

This clone was seen a single time. The chain carries TRBV19 and TRBJ1-1; D unresolved. CDR1 and CDR2 (germline): LNHDA, SQIVND (reference sequence). The CDR3 has 13 amino acids. V lost 1 base to trimming and J lost 4 bases, with 7 bases between them. CDR3 coding DNA: TGTGCCAGTAGTATAGGTCCGTTCACTGAAGCTTTCTTT. Amino acids: CASSIGPFTEAFF.

J is TRBJ2-3 and V is TRBV28, with TRBD2 matching 16 bases. The J segment lost 4 bases and the V segment lost 6 bases, leaving 7 bases of the junction unmatched. Germline V gene lookup returns CDR1 MDHEN and CDR2 SYDVKM. This CDR3 region has 17 residues. CDR3 nucleotides: TGTGCCAGCAGCTCTCCCGGGACTAGCGGGAGGGCAGATACGCAGTATTTT. Residues: CASSSPGTSGRADTQYF.

The chain couples TRBV6-5 to TRBJ1-5; 7 bases line up with TRBD1. The CDR3 has 15 amino acids. Germline assignment: CDR1 MNHEY and CDR2 SVGAGI. The ends lost 5 bases at V and 1 base at J; junction bases unmatched: 5. CDR3 DNA sequence: TGTGCCAGCAGTCTCTCCAGGGGGAGCAATCAGCCCCAGCATTTT. Its translation is CASSLSRGSNQPQHF.

The V call is TRBV10-3, the J call TRBJ2-2; D is uncertain. Trimming stripped 6 bases from V and 2 bases from J, with 4 bases between. Germline CDR1 ENHRY, CDR2 SYGVKD. CDR3 length: 12 residues. CDR3 region: CAIRDNTGELFF. DNA for the CDR3: TGTGCCATCAGGGACAACACCGGGGAGCTGTTTTTT.

The chain combines TRBV4-1 with TRBJ1-1; D unclear. Trimming cost V 0 bases and J 5 bases, with 13 bases left between them. CDR3 size: 15 residues. The germline CDR1 and CDR2 sequences are MGHRA and YSYEKL. This chain's CDR3 is CASSQDPGVETEAFF. CDR3 coding DNA: TGCGCCAGCAGCCAAGATCCGGGCGTAGAAACTGAAGCTTTCTTT.

The chain combines TRBV5-3 with TRBJ1-2, with 7 bases aligning to TRBD1. TRBV5-3 is annotated as an ORF whose role is uncertain. This CDR3 comprises 16 residues. V shed 4 bases and J 7 bases; nucleotides not matched to a gene: 16. Here the CDR3 DNA reads TGTGCCAGAAGCCTAAGACAAAAGACAGGGTTGGGTGGCTACACCTTC. Translating gives CARSLRQKTGLGGYTF.

The rearrangement joins TRBV11-3 to TRBJ2-2; no reliable D call. The CDR3 is made up of 14 amino acids. Trimming cost V 4 bases and J 4 bases, with 10 bases left between them. Germline V CDR1 and CDR2: SGHNT, YENEEA. The CDR3 protein is CASSSSMSTGELFF. In nucleotides, the CDR3 is TGTGCCAGCAGCTCCTCTATGAGCACCGGGGAGCTGTTTTTT.

CDR3 protein: CASSVSVDAPSQETQYF. The CDR3, as DNA: TGTGCCAGCAGCGTATCGGTGGACGCACCCTCCCAAGAGACCCAGTACTTC. V usage is TRBV9 and J usage is TRBJ2-5; D is uncertain. This CDR3 has 17 residues. Trimming cost V 1 base and J 1 base, with 17 bases left between them. CDR1 is SGDLS, CDR2 YYNGEE, per germline.

This chain joins TRBV29-1 and TRBJ1-2; 7 bases line up with TRBD1. The germline CDR1 and CDR2 sequences are SQVTM and ANQGSEA. With V trimmed by 6 bases and J by 4 bases, 8 bases remained unmatched. This CDR3 is built from 13 residues. The CDR3 region is CSVGPGGGYGYTF. The CDR3 DNA reads TGCAGCGTGGGCCCAGGGGGGGGCTATGGCTACACCTTC.

V is TRBV6-5 and J is TRBJ1-2, with D maybe TRBD1 (5 bases). Germline V CDR1 and CDR2: MNHEY, SVGAGI. V was shortened by 6 bases and J by 5 bases, with 13 bases between the two germline ends. The CDR3 runs to 13 residues. CDR3 nucleotide sequence: TGTGCCAGCAGAGAGGAGGACAATTATGGCTACACCTTC. It specifies CASREEDNYGYTF.